These 32 T cell receptor beta chains were sequenced from one sample in a study of T cell repertoires in cytomegalovirus infection (dated by TCRdb to between 2018 and 2021). This sample's treatment or condition label indicates: in vitro stimulation with specific CMV peptide epitopes to enrich CMV-specific T cells. TCRdb records Illumina HiSeq 1500 as the sequencer. TCRdb's own reprocessing of the public reads used fastp at Q25 and MiXCR and kept productive beta chains. Each CDR3 protein gets just one entry, which takes the most common genes and DNA from the rows behind it. The sample table holds approximately 730,000 distinct CDR3 sequences, of which roughly 29% were seen once. Together, the top ten hold approximately 14% of the sample. Their antigens are not known. This specimen was cultured CD8+ T cells from PBMCs, taken from culture after CMV antigen stimulation. The source of these receptors is a human donor in good health (CMV status not recorded). Some clones in this sample may be carry-over from other donors' samples.

The rearrangement uses TRBV4-1 and TRBJ2-3; no firm D call. V dropped 11 bases and J dropped 2 bases, with 23 bases sitting between them. The CDR3 totals 16 residues. The germline CDR1 and CDR2 sequences are MGHRA and YSYEKL. CDR3 coding DNA: TGCGCCGGCACCTGGAATGAGGCTGCCGACACAGATACGCAGTATTTT. Translation: CAGTWNEAADTDTQYF.

This clonotype occurred many times. The chain employs TRBV7-2 and TRBJ1-2; tentative D call: TRBD1 (5 bases). CDR3 size: 14 residues. Trimming shortened V by 3 bases and J by 4 bases, and 12 bases separated the two germline ends. Germline CDR1 reads SGHTA; CDR2 reads FQGNSA. CDR3: CASSFLGQPYGYTF. CDR3 nucleotide sequence: TGTGCCAGCAGCTTCTTAGGACAACCCTATGGCTACACCTTC.

Concerning this clonotype itself: The junction differs from germline at one of its ends, possibly a read error. The gene calls are TRBV7-7 and TRBJ2-1; D is unclear. The CDR3 totals 15 residues. Germline lookup yields CDR1 SSHAT and CDR2 FNYEAQ (reference sequence). The CDR3 loop reads CASSLGARPYNEQFF. DNA for the CDR3: TGTGCTAGCAGCTTAGGCGCGCGTCCCTACAATGAGCAGTTCTTC.

This clonotype was found a few times. The rearrangement joins TRBV12-5 to TRBJ2-1; either TRBD1 or TRBD2 may fit D (6 bases each). This CDR3 comprises 16 residues. Germline CDR1 and CDR2: LGHNT and FRNRAP. V lost 3 bases to trimming and J lost 2 bases, with 14 bases between them. The CDR3 sequence is CASGFSVEGAYNEQFF. The CDR3 DNA reads as TGTGCTAGTGGTTTTTCCGTGGAGGGGGCCTACAATGAGCAGTTCTTC.

The chain has TRBV19 and TRBJ2-7, with 7 bases matching TRBD1. V shed 3 bases, J shed 3 bases, and the junction held 17 bases outside the gene matches. CDR3 size: 18 residues. CDR1 is LNHDA and CDR2 is SQIVND in the germline V gene (reference sequence). CDR3: CASSIGAGGELRGYEQYF. The CDR3 DNA reads as TGTGCCAGTAGTATTGGAGCAGGGGGAGAGTTGAGGGGCTACGAGCAGTACTTC.

The chain joins TRBV11-2 to TRBJ2-3, with D maybe TRBD1 (5 bases). V was shortened by 4 bases and J by 1 base, with 12 bases between the two germline ends. Per the germline V gene, CDR1 is SGHAT and CDR2 is FQNNGV. This CDR3 has 15 amino acids. The CDR3, as DNA: TGTGCCAGCAGCTGGAAAGACAGACGCACAGATACGCAGTATTTT. Translated: CASSWKDRRTDTQYF.

This clonotype was picked up a small number of times. The rearrangement uses TRBV19 and TRBJ2-7; D is uncertain. Germline V gives CDR1 LNHDA, CDR2 SQIVND (reference sequence). There are 14 residues in the CDR3. The V end was cut by 1 base, the J end by 0 bases, with 7 bases between. CDR3 loop: CASSIGLVSYEQYF. The CDR3 region has the DNA TGTGCCAGTAGTATAGGACTGGTCTCCTACGAGCAGTACTTC.

This clonotype was counted ten times or more. The rearrangement joins TRBV7-2 to TRBJ2-1, with D possibly being TRBD2 (6 bases). Germline V gene lookup returns CDR1 SGHTA and CDR2 FQGNSA. V gave up 3 bases and J gave up 5 bases, with 8 bases separating them. The CDR3 contains 13 residues. The CDR3 reads CASSFLANNEQFF. The CDR3 DNA reads as TGTGCCAGCAGCTTCCTAGCGAACAATGAGCAGTTCTTC.

This clonotype was observed a few times. The chain uses TRBV25-1 and TRBJ2-6; D is unclear. This CDR3 contains 15 residues. CDR1 and CDR2 from the germline V gene are MGHDK and SYGVNS. Trimming shortened V by 7 bases and J by 1 base, and 11 bases separated the two germline ends. The chain's CDR3 is CASISEGSGANVLTF. The CDR3, as DNA: TGTGCCAGCATTTCCGAAGGGTCTGGGGCCAACGTCCTGACTTTC.

At least ten counts were recorded for this clonotype. The chain carries TRBV7-9 and TRBJ2-5; D not resolved. The V end was cut by 5 bases, the J end by 5 bases, with 15 bases between. CDR3 size: 14 residues. Germline V lookup: CDR1 SEHNR, CDR2 FQNEAQ (reference sequence). CDR3 DNA: TGTGCCAGCAGCCCCGCCCGCGACTGGGAGACCCAGTACTTC. It encodes CASSPARDWETQYF.

The chain employs TRBV25-1 and TRBJ2-1, with TRBD2 matching over 8 bases. The CDR3 covers 15 residues. J gave up 4 bases and V 4 bases, and 6 bases lay outside the gene matches. Germline V gene data show CDR1 as MGHDK and CDR2 as SYGVNS. This chain's CDR3 is CASSARIAGYNEQFF. The CDR3 DNA sequence: TGTGCCAGCAGTGCGCGAATAGCGGGGTACAATGAGCAGTTCTTC.

This clonotype was detected only a few times. The J gene is TRBJ2-7, the V gene TRBV5-1; TRBD1 is a possible D gene (6 bases). The V and J ends lost 7 bases and 7 bases respectively, with 21 bases between them. Per germline, CDR1 SGHRS and CDR2 YFSETQ. The CDR3 runs to 14 residues. The CDR3 DNA follows: TGCGCCAGCGGAACAGGGAACTCACCTCGGGAGCAGTACTTC. It translates to CASGTGNSPREQYF.

The chain combines TRBV4-3 with TRBJ1-2; tentatively, D is TRBD1 (6 bases). The germline gives CDR1 LGHNA, CDR2 YSLEER. The CDR3 sequence is 15 residues long. V was clipped by 1 base and J by 3 bases, with 12 bases between them. The CDR3 spells CASSQGRGRDYGYTF. The CDR3 nucleotides read TGCGCCAGCAGCCAAGGCAGGGGACGTGACTATGGCTACACCTTC.

This clonotype was seen just once. The chain uses TRBV2 and TRBJ2-1; 13 bases match TRBD2. J gave up 7 bases and V 10 bases, and 13 bases lay outside the gene matches. Germline-derived CDR1 and CDR2 are SNHLY and FYNNEI. The CDR3 has 16 amino acids. For the CDR3, the DNA is TGTGCCACCCTTGGACTAGCGGGGGCCCGTAGGAATGAGCAGTTCTTC. This codes for CATLGLAGARRNEQFF. Drawing the rest from reference TRBV2 and TRBJ2-1, the complete variable domain is EPEVTQTPSHQVTQMGQEVILRCVPISNHLYFYWYRQILGQKVEFLVSFYNNEISEKSEIFDDQFSVERPDGSNFTLKIRSTKLEDSAMYFCATLGLAGARRNEQFFGPGTRLTVL.

V gene TRBV27 combines with J gene TRBJ1-5; 8 bases map to TRBD1. CDR1 is MNHEY, CDR2 SMNVEV, per germline (reference sequence). J lost 7 bases, V lost 8 bases, and 10 bases had no gene match. CDR3 size: 14 residues. The CDR3 DNA reads TGTGCCAGCCGCCTTGCAGGGGGCGGGCAGCCCCAGCATTTT. Its protein product is CASRLAGGGQPQHF.

This clonotype was recorded many times. The chain employs TRBV7-2 and TRBJ2-2; D unresolved. Germline V gene data show CDR1 as SGHTA and CDR2 as FQGNSA. V shed 5 bases and J shed 6 bases, with 16 bases lying between them. This CDR3 has 15 residues. CDR3 protein: CASSRISSWAGELFF. CDR3 DNA: TGTGCCAGCAGCCGGATATCGTCTTGGGCCGGGGAGCTGTTTTTT.

This clonotype was observed a few times. The rearrangement links TRBV5-5 to TRBJ1-5; D call uncertain. Germline values: CDR1 SGHKS, CDR2 YYEKEE (reference sequence). Between the trimmed V and J ends, which lost 4 bases and 4 bases, there was a span of 12 bases. The CDR3 contains 14 residues. CDR3 protein: CASSLGGQNQPQHF. As DNA, the CDR3 is TGTGCCAGCAGCCTGGGCGGGCAAAATCAGCCCCAGCATTTT.

With regard to this clonotype: A read error may account for a junction end that differs from germline. The V gene is TRBV9, the J gene TRBJ1-2; D possibly corresponds to TRBD1 (5 bases). Germline CDR1 is SGDLS and CDR2 is YYNGEE. CDR3 size: 14 residues. The CDR3 nucleotides read TGCGCTAGCTGGCGGGGGTCACCTAACTATGGCTACACCTTC. It encodes CASWRGSPNYGYTF.

This clonotype was found a few times. This chain links TRBV9 with TRBJ2-1, with 8 bases matching TRBD1. Germline CDR1 is SGDLS and CDR2 is YYNGEE. This CDR3 region has 15 residues. J lost 7 bases, V lost 2 bases, and 8 bases had no gene match. DNA of the CDR3: TGTGCCAGCAGCGTCTCTGGGACAGGCGCGAATGAGCAGTTCTTC. The encoded protein is CASSVSGTGANEQFF.

Only one count was recorded for this clonotype. The J gene is TRBJ2-1, the V gene TRBV12-3 or TRBV12-4; 12 nucleotides align to TRBD2. V lost 4 bases and J lost 1; bases outside the gene matches: 14. The CDR3 is 20 amino acids. The CDR3 is CASSSPRLAGEMRSYNEQFF. The CDR3 bases are TGTGCCAGCAGTTCTCCGCGACTAGCGGGGGAAATGAGGTCCTACAATGAGCAGTTCTTC.

Only a few counts were recorded for this clonotype. The V gene is TRBV4-1, the J gene TRBJ1-2; D possibly corresponds to TRBD1 (5 bases). This CDR3 region has 11 residues. Trimming removed 2 bases from V and 8 bases from J, with 6 bases in between. In germline, CDR1 is MGHRA, CDR2 YSYEKL. The CDR3 DNA reads as TGCGCCAGCAGCCAACCAGGGGGCTACACCTTC. Encoded protein: CASSQPGGYTF.

This clonotype was seen only a few times. The chain joins TRBV19 to TRBJ2-1, with no clear D. Germline assignment: CDR1 LNHDA and CDR2 SQIVND (reference sequence). The V gene lost 1 base and the J gene lost 7 bases, with 8 bases spanning the gap. The CDR3 has 13 amino acids. CDR3 amino acids: CASSIALLNEQFF. The CDR3 DNA is TGTGCCAGTAGTATAGCCCTCTTAAATGAGCAGTTCTTC.

The chain combines TRBV12-3 or TRBV12-4 with TRBJ1-5; D may be TRBD1 (6 bases). Deletions cut 4 bases from V and 5 bases from J, with 18 bases between. The CDR3 runs 16 residues. CDR3 protein: CASSSAGRGRDQPQHF. In nucleotides, the CDR3 is TGTGCCAGCAGTTCGGCGGGGAGGGGGAGGGATCAGCCCCAGCATTTT.

The chain recombines TRBV5-6 with TRBJ2-7; TRBD2 agrees at 8 bases. Germline CDR1 SGHDT, CDR2 YYEEEE. The CDR3 is made up of 15 amino acids. Trimming at V came to 2 bases and at J to 3 bases, leaving 7 bases not matched to a gene. As DNA, the CDR3 is TGTGCCAGCAGCTTTGGACTAGCCGCTAGCTACGAGCAGTACGTC. This codes for CASSFGLAASYEQYV.

The genes are TRBV20-1 and TRBJ1-1; TRBD1 might be the D (5 bases). Trimming took 0 bases from V and 4 from J, leaving 12 bases between them. CDR3 size: 14 residues. Germline values: CDR1 DFQATT, CDR2 SNEGSKA (reference sequence). CDR3 DNA: TGCAGTGCTAGAGATATAGCGGGGGGCACTGAAGCTTTCTTT. Protein: CSARDIAGGTEAFF.

This clonotype was counted ten times or more. V is TRBV28 and J is TRBJ1-5; a possible D gene is TRBD1 (6 bases). This CDR3 spans 14 amino acids. From germline, CDR1 is MDHEN and CDR2 SYDVKM. With 2 bases removed from V and 3 bases from J, the gap between germline ends came to 8 bases. The CDR3 loop reads CASSLRGANQPQHF. DNA for the CDR3: TGTGCCAGCAGTTTACGGGGGGCCAATCAGCCCCAGCATTTT.

This clonotype was counted only a few times. This chain connects TRBV11-1 to TRBJ2-1; D is possibly TRBD2 (5 bases). The CDR3 length is 13 residues. From germline, CDR1 is SGHAT and CDR2 FQDESV (reference sequence). Trimming cost V 5 bases and J 6 bases, with 11 bases left between them. The CDR3 bases are TGTGCCAGCAGCGCAGGTCGGGGCAATGAGCAGTTCTTC. Translating gives CASSAGRGNEQFF.

The chain combines TRBV7-9 with TRBJ2-3, with D tentatively TRBD2 (6 bases). The CDR3 has 19 residues. Looked up from germline, CDR1 is SEHNR and CDR2 is FQNEAQ (reference sequence). Trimming left V 5 bases short and J 0 bases short, with 24 bases between. CDR3 in DNA: TGTGCCAGCAGCCTCCTCTCTAGCGAGTACCGGTTTAGCACAGATACGCAGTATTTT. The encoded protein is CASSLLSSEYRFSTDTQYF.

CDR3 coding DNA: TGTGCCAGCAGCCCACCGGACGGAATTAACACCGGGGAGCTGTTTTTT. This codes for CASSPPDGINTGELFF. The chain links TRBV7-2 to TRBJ2-2; D ambiguous. Germline V gives CDR1 SGHTA, CDR2 FQGNSA. The V end lost 5 bases, the J end lost 2 bases, and 15 bases lay between the germline ends. The CDR3 is 16 residues long. Together with reference TRBV7-2 and TRBJ2-2, the CDR3 gives the full variable domain: GAGVSQSPSNKVTEKGKDVELRCDPISGHTALYWYRQSLGQGLEFLIYFQGNSAPDKSGLPSDRFSAERTGGSVSTLTIQRTQQEDSAVYLCASSPPDGINTGELFFGEGSRLTVL.

In this sample, this clonotype turned up many times. The rearrangement links TRBV7-8 to TRBJ2-3, with 13 bases that match TRBD2. Trimming cost V 4 bases and J 0 bases; bases outside gene matches: 13. CDR1 and CDR2 from the germline V gene are SGHVS and FQNEAQ. This CDR3 has 20 residues. The CDR3 coding sequence is TGTGCCAGCAGCTCTATCGGACTAGCGGGGGAGATCGGGAGCACAGATACGCAGTATTTT. Its translation: CASSSIGLAGEIGSTDTQYF.

This chain connects TRBV11-2 to TRBJ2-5; D call uncertain. Germline V gene lookup returns CDR1 SGHAT and CDR2 FQNNGV. Trimming shortened V by 2 bases and J by 5 bases, and 9 bases separated the two germline ends. There are 13 residues in the CDR3. In nucleotides, the CDR3 is TGTGCCAGCAGCTTAAATTCGCTGGAGACCCAGTACTTC. This codes for CASSLNSLETQYF.

The J gene is TRBJ2-2, the V gene TRBV13; a weak D match, TRBD2 (5 bases). CDR3 length equals 15 residues. Germline V gives CDR1 PRHDT, CDR2 FYEKMQ (reference sequence). Trimming left V 5 bases short and J 4 bases short, with 14 bases between. CDR3 sequence (DNA): TGTGCCAGCAGCGGTCGGACTCGTGGCACCGGGGAGCTGTTTTTT. Translated, it gives CASSGRTRGTGELFF.